The following is a T cell receptor (beta chain) sequence with its context. The conserved final phenylalanine or tryptophan is absent from the CDR3, which likely points to a read error. Scientists recovered RNA and DNA together from roughly 21-30 mg of unsorted bulk tissue. All tumor specimens exceeded 80% viable tumor cells. The germline V gene has CDR1 SQVTM and CDR2 ANQGSEA. The CDR3 has 15 amino acids. A constant-region primer served to make TCR beta cDNA from about 500 ng total RNA. Employing slightly modified ARM-PCR, three nested multiplex PCR rounds were run, and these gave rise to the TCR beta libraries. TRBV1-TRBV30 forward primers paired with a C-beta reverse primer drove the first two PCR rounds, roughly 10 cycles each. Each CDR3 protein is one row after TCRdb ran MiXCR on the multiplex PCR reads. The table lists about 60,000 distinct CDR3 sequences, about 71% of them singletons, with about 40% in the top ten.

These data originate in a study of tumor-infiltrating lymphocytes in primary liver carcinoma. Sequencing input: liver tumor tissue from sampling region 4. Specified subset: tumor region T4, right-lateral pole. The origin of this receptor is a man aged 35 to 55 with primary liver carcinoma and hepatitis B virus infection. This chain links TRBV29-1 with TRBJ1-2, with a weak D call TRBD1 (5 bases). CDR3 nucleotide sequence: TGCAGCATTGAAAAAGTGATGGGGGAGGCGCATGGCTACACCTCC. This codes for CSIEKVMGEAHGYTS.